The 3 T cell receptor beta chains listed next were all sequenced from one sample in a study of T cell responses to AZD1222 COVID-19 vaccine. TCRdb keeps only in-frame clones here, not all; method: immunoSEQ multiplex PCR. The sample has approximately 94,000 clones; around 89% are singletons. The sequencing here drew on peripheral blood, taken on day 0 of AZD1222 vaccination. The receptor set was obtained from an adult in good health.

V gene TRBV7-2 combines with J gene TRBJ2-7, with 7 bases fitting TRBD1. The CDR3 is 14 residues long. Germline trimming cut 1 base from V and 5 bases from J; bases unmatched to any gene: 5. Germline values: CDR1 SGHTA, CDR2 FQGNSA. CDR3 residues: CASSLGGQSHEQYF. The CDR3 DNA follows: TGTGCCAGCAGCTTAGGGGGACAGTCCCACGAGCAGTACTTC.

The chain is built from TRBV6-5 and TRBJ2-7; weak D call: TRBD1 (5 bases). Germline assignment: CDR1 MNHEY and CDR2 SVGAGI. This CDR3 region has 14 residues. The V and J ends lost 2 bases and 4 bases respectively, with 12 bases between them. CDR3 nucleotide sequence: TGTGCCAGCAGTTACACTGGACAACATTACGAGCAGTACTTC. Protein product: CASSYTGQHYEQYF.

The chain uses TRBV2 and TRBJ1-5; possibly TRBD1 for D (5 bases). Per germline, CDR1 SNHLY and CDR2 FYNNEI. The CDR3 is made up of 17 amino acids. The V and J ends lost 0 bases and 6 bases respectively, with 18 bases between them. The CDR3 DNA follows: TGTGCCAGCAGTGAAGCAGGACAAAGCTGGTTCCCTCAGCCCCAGCATTTT. Encoded protein: CASSEAGQSWFPQPQHF.